Listed here are 5 T cell receptor beta chains from one sample, sequenced in a study of blood T cells in healthy people across ages. A second PCR, run for roughly 7 to 11 cycles, used a sample-barcoded 5' primer plus a J-beta primer mix. TCRdb re-called the 5' RACE reads through MiXCR, storing one row per CDR3 protein. This sample yields over 950,000 distinct CDR3 sequences, of which just over 50% are seen a single time; about a fifth belongs to the top ten. Sequences were obtained from blood. These receptors were taken from a woman in her sixties in good health.

On this clonotype itself: Its ends do not fully match the called genes, so a read error is possible. This chain joins TRBV7-9 and TRBJ1-1; D might be TRBD1 (6 bases). The germline gives CDR1 SEHNR, CDR2 FQNEAQ (reference sequence). The CDR3 has 16 amino acids. CDR3 residues: CASSLGGQIKDTKAFF. The DNA for the CDR3 is TGTGCCAGCAGCTTAGGCGGACAGATAAAGGACACTAAAGCTTTCTTT. Using reference TRBV7-9 and TRBJ1-1 for the parts outside the CDR3, the full variable domain is DTGVSQNPRHKITKRGQNVTFRCDPISEHNRLYWYRQTLGQGPEFLTYFQNEAQLEKSRLLSDRFSAERPKGSFSTLEIQRTEQGDSAMYLCASSLGGQIKDTKAFFGQGTRLTVV.

This clonotype was seen only a few times. The genes are TRBV29-1 and TRBJ1-5; D is perhaps TRBD1 (5 bases). Trimming pared 5 bases from V and 2 bases from J, leaving 7 bases between. The germline gives CDR1 SQVTM, CDR2 ANQGSEA. This CDR3 comprises 12 residues. The CDR3 DNA follows: TGCAGCGTTTCCAGGGGCAATCAGCCCCAGCATTTT. As protein: CSVSRGNQPQHF.

This clonotype was seen a handful of times. The CDR3 DNA follows: TGTGCCAGCAGACCCTCCTCTGAGACCCAGTACTTC. It codes for CASRPSSETQYF. The chain couples TRBV2 to TRBJ2-7; D is unclear. TRBJ2-5 matches the DNA end more closely, so the J call is doubtful. This CDR3 region has 12 residues. Germline CDR1 is SNHLY and CDR2 is FYNNEI.

This clonotype has only a few counts. The chain joins TRBV28 to TRBJ2-4, with TRBD1 matching 7 bases. The J call may be mistaken, given a closer DNA end match to TRBJ2-7. The CDR3 is 13 amino acids. The germline V gene has CDR1 MDHEN and CDR2 SYDVKM. For the CDR3, the DNA is TGTGCCGCGAGGGAAGGGGGCAGCTACGAGCAGTACTTC. Its protein is CAAREGGSYEQYF.

A few counts support this clonotype. The CDR3 is CSARDRGRGSYNEQFF. CDR3 in DNA: TGCAGTGCTAGGGACAGGGGGAGAGGATCCTACAATGAGCAGTTCTTC. The V gene is TRBV20-1, the J gene TRBJ2-1; 10 bases map to TRBD1. Looked up from germline, CDR1 is DFQATT and CDR2 is SNEGSKA (reference sequence). After removal of 3 bases from V and 1 base from J, the junction contained 6 bases not matched to a gene. This CDR3 has 16 amino acids.